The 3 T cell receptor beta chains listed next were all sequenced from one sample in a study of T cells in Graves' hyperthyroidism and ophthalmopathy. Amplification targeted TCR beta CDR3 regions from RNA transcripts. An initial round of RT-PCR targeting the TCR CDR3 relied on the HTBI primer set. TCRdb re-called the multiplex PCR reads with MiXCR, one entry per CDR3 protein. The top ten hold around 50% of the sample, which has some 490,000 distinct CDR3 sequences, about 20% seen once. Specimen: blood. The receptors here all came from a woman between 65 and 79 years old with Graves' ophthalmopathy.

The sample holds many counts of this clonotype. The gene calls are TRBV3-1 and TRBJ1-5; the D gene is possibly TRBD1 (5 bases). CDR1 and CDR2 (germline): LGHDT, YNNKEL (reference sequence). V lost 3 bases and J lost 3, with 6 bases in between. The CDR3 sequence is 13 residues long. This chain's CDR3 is CASSQDTNQPQHF. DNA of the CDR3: TGTGCCAGCAGCCAGGACACCAATCAGCCCCAGCATTTT. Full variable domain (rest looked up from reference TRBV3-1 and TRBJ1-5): DTAVSQTPKYLVTQMGNDKSIKCEQNLGHDTMYWYKQDSKKFLKIMFSYNNKELIINETVPNRFSPKSPDKAHLNLHINSLELGDSAVYFCASSQDTNQPQHFGDGTRLSIL.

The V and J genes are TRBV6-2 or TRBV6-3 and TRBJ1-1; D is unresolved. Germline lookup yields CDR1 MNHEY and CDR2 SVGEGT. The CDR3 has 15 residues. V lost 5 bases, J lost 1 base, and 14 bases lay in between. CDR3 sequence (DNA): TGTGCCAGCAGTCCCGGGGTACTTAGGAACACTGAAGCTTTCTTT. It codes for CASSPGVLRNTEAFF.

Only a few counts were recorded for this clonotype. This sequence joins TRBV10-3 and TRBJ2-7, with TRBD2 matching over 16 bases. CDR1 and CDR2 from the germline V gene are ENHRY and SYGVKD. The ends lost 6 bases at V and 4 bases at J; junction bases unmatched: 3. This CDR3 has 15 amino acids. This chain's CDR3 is CAIRGTSGREYEQYF. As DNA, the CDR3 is TGTGCCATCAGAGGGACTAGCGGGAGGGAATACGAGCAGTACTTC.